This entry lists 20 T cell receptor beta chains sequenced from one sample in a study of regulatory T cells in long-lasting Graves disease. Arm-PCR of CDR3 regions and iRepertoire HTBI primers were the basis on which TCR beta libraries were built. Via MiXCR, TCRdb re-called the multiplex PCR reads, giving one row per CDR3 protein. The sample has about 560,000 distinct CDR3 sequences, about 16% seen once. The time point: newly diagnosed GD, antithyroid drugs for less than 3 months. There was RNA extracted from PBMCs, and the TCR library was made from it. Separately, the same data were catalogued under a study of T cells in Graves' hyperthyroidism and ophthalmopathy.

The material was peripheral blood mononuclear cells (PBMCs), obtained at new diagnosis, from a patient treated with antithyroid drugs. The receptors were sampled from a man aged 18 to 30 with Graves disease.

In this sample, this clonotype turned up a few times. The chain has TRBV14 and TRBJ2-7; TRBD2 might be the D (6 bases). The CDR3 sequence is 16 residues long. Germline CDR1 SGHDN, CDR2 FVKESK. The V end lost 1 base, the J end lost 3 bases, and 16 bases lay between the germline ends. CDR3 protein: CASSQVQRGAHYEQYF. CDR3 DNA: TGTGCCAGCAGCCAAGTTCAGCGCGGGGCCCACTACGAGCAGTACTTC.

The genes are TRBV6-1 and TRBJ2-3; 7 nucleotides line up with TRBD1. V lost 9 bases and J lost 2; bases outside the gene matches: 8. The CDR3 spans 14 residues. Germline V gene lookup returns CDR1 MNHNS and CDR2 SASEGT. The CDR3 protein is CASKDRRYTDTQYF. CDR3 sequence (DNA): TGTGCCAGTAAGGACAGGCGTTACACAGATACGCAGTATTTT.

This clonotype was observed a handful of times. V is TRBV20-1 and J is TRBJ2-1; 10 nucleotides align to TRBD2. This CDR3 has 15 amino acids. The germline CDR1 and CDR2 sequences are DFQATT and SNEGSKA (reference sequence). V lost 6 bases to trimming and J lost 1 base; unmatched junction nucleotides: 6. In nucleotides, the CDR3 is TGCAGTGCCCCAAGGGGACTAGCGTCCTACAATGAGCAGTTCTTC. Amino acid sequence: CSAPRGLASYNEQFF.

This clonotype was seen more than once but under ten times. The chain joins TRBV12-3 or TRBV12-4 to TRBJ1-1; TRBD1 is a possible D gene (5 bases). The CDR3 loop spans 15 amino acids. Trimming shortened V by 2 bases and J by 5 bases, and 15 bases separated the two germline ends. The DNA of the CDR3 is TGTGCCAGCAGTTTACCTAAAGTGGGGGGGACTGAAGCTTTCTTT. It is translated as CASSLPKVGGTEAFF.

This clonotype was counted many times. The rearrangement uses TRBV2 and TRBJ1-5; D is ambiguous. This CDR3 has 13 amino acids. The germline gives CDR1 SNHLY, CDR2 FYNNEI. Trimming stripped 7 bases from V and 1 base from J, with 8 bases between. CDR3 DNA: TGTGCCAGCATGGGGAGAAGCAATCAGCCCCAGCATTTT. Protein product: CASMGRSNQPQHF. Combining the CDR3 with reference TRBV2 and TRBJ1-5 gives the whole variable domain EPEVTQTPSHQVTQMGQEVILRCVPISNHLYFYWYRQILGQKVEFLVSFYNNEISEKSEIFDDQFSVERPDGSNFTLKIRSTKLEDSAMYFCASMGRSNQPQHFGDGTRLSIL.

This clonotype came up many times. This sequence joins TRBV11-2 and TRBJ2-7, with 7 bases matching TRBD1. Germline lookup yields CDR1 SGHAT and CDR2 FQNNGV. V gave up 0 bases and J gave up 3 bases; unmatched junction bases: 5. This CDR3 spans 15 amino acids. The CDR3 loop is CASSLDYDRVYEQYF. The CDR3 nucleotides are TGTGCCAGCAGCTTAGATTATGACAGGGTCTACGAGCAGTACTTC. The whole variable domain, filled in from reference TRBV11-2 and TRBJ2-7, reads EAGVAQSPRYKIIEKRQSVAFWCNPISGHATLYWYQQILGQGPKLLIQFQNNGVVDDSQLPKDRFSAERLKGVDSTLKIQPAKLEDSAVYLCASSLDYDRVYEQYFGPGTRLTVT.

The table lists this clonotype with a few counts. V usage is TRBV30 and J usage is TRBJ1-4; no clear D gene. V was shortened by 3 bases and J by 7 bases, with 15 bases between the two germline ends. CDR3 length: 14 amino acids. Germline assignment: CDR1 GTSNPN and CDR2 SVGIG (reference sequence). DNA of the CDR3: TGTGCCTGGAGGGGAGCGGCGGGCGTTGAAAAACTGTTTTTT. Amino acid sequence: CAWRGAAGVEKLFF.

As concerns this clonotype: A much larger clone differs from this one at a single base, so this may be a read error. The chain has TRBV3-1 and TRBJ2-7; unclear D gene. Germline V gene lookup returns CDR1 LGHDT and CDR2 YNNKEL (reference sequence). The CDR3 has 13 amino acids. The CDR3 is CASRQSPSIEQYF. DNA of the CDR3: TGTGCCAGCCGCCAATCGCCCAGTATCGAGCAGTACTTC.

In this sample, this clonotype turned up many times. The CDR3 spells CASGLAGDPSYNEQFF. CDR3 coding DNA: TGTGCCAGCGGACTAGCGGGAGACCCCTCCTACAATGAGCAGTTCTTC. The chain carries TRBV28 and TRBJ2-1; 13 positions match TRBD2. The CDR3 has 16 amino acids. The germline V gene has CDR1 MDHEN and CDR2 SYDVKM. V was pared by 8 bases and J by 0 bases, with 4 bases of the junction left unmatched. Drawing the rest from reference TRBV28 and TRBJ2-1, the complete variable domain is DVKVTQSSRYLVKRTGEKVFLECVQDMDHENMFWYRQDPGLGLRLIYFSYDVKMKEKGDIPEGYSVSREKKERFSLILESASTNQTSMYLCASGLAGDPSYNEQFFGPGTRLTVL.

The chain has TRBV6-2 or TRBV6-3 and TRBJ2-1; 10 nucleotides line up with TRBD2. CDR3 size: 16 residues. Losses at the gene ends were 6 bases for V and 4 bases for J; bases not matched to a gene: 9. Germline CDR1 reads MNHEY; CDR2 reads SVGEGT. The CDR3 DNA follows: TGTGCCAGCAGAGTAGCGGGAGGACTACAATACAATGAGCAGTTCTTC. Protein sequence: CASRVAGGLQYNEQFF.

This clonotype came up many times. This CDR3 is CASSLNRDSGANVLTF. The DNA of the CDR3 is TGTGCCAGCAGTTTAAATCGGGATTCTGGGGCCAACGTCCTGACTTTC. This chain joins TRBV27 and TRBJ2-6, with D possibly being TRBD2 (5 bases). Trimming took off 2 bases at V and 1 base at J, with 9 bases between the two ends. The germline CDR1 and CDR2 sequences are MNHEY and SMNVEV (reference sequence). This CDR3 is 16 amino acids long.

This clonotype has ten or more counts. The rearrangement joins TRBV5-1 to TRBJ1-4; TRBD1 aligns across 9 bases. The end of the DNA fits TRBJ1-6 better, so the J call may be wrong. The germline V gene encodes CDR1 SGHRS and CDR2 YFSETQ. The CDR3 length is 15 residues. CDR3 DNA sequence: TGCGCCAGCAGCGGGACAGGGTTTGATAATTCACCCCTCCACTTT. Translating it yields CASSGTGFDNSPLHF.

This clonotype was detected many times. This chain joins TRBV5-1 and TRBJ2-7; D gene ambiguous. With 2 bases removed from V and 0 bases from J, the gap between germline ends came to 12 bases. Germline lookup yields CDR1 SGHRS and CDR2 YFSETQ. The CDR3 length is 15 residues. The CDR3 region is CASSFRPGGSYEQYF. For the CDR3, the DNA is TGCGCCAGCAGCTTCAGGCCCGGCGGCTCCTACGAGCAGTACTTC.

The rearrangement joins TRBV6-5 to TRBJ1-3; a possible D gene is TRBD1 (5 bases). This CDR3 has 14 residues. Germline assignment: CDR1 MNHEY and CDR2 SVGAGI. Trimming pared 0 bases from V and 6 bases from J, leaving 9 bases between. The CDR3 DNA reads as TGTGCCAGCAGTTACTCGGGGGATCAAAACACCATATATTTT. Protein sequence: CASSYSGDQNTIYF.

This clonotype has a handful of counts. The chain employs TRBV5-8 and TRBJ2-1; 11 positions agree with TRBD1. The DNA end is a closer match to TRBJ2-5, so the J assignment may be wrong. Germline lookup yields CDR1 SGHTS and CDR2 YDEGEE. The CDR3 has 16 amino acids. CDR3 DNA: TGTGCCAGCAACGTGGTCCGGACAGGGGGCATGGAGACCCAGTACTTC. Encoded protein: CASNVVRTGGMETQYF.

This clonotype was seen repeatedly, ten times or more. The chain is built from TRBV2 and TRBJ1-1, with D uncertain. The V gene's germline CDR1 is SNHLY and CDR2 FYNNEI. The CDR3 contains 14 residues. The germline V and J ends were trimmed by 5 bases and 1 base, with 11 bases remaining between them. The CDR3 DNA reads as TGTGCCAGCAGTCCGCGAGACAAGAACACTGAAGCTTTCTTT. It specifies CASSPRDKNTEAFF. The full variable domain, completed using reference TRBV2 and TRBJ1-1, is EPEVTQTPSHQVTQMGQEVILRCVPISNHLYFYWYRQILGQKVEFLVSFYNNEISEKSEIFDDQFSVERPDGSNFTLKIRSTKLEDSAMYFCASSPRDKNTEAFFGQGTRLTVV.

This clonotype was counted a few times. The chain has TRBV7-3 and TRBJ2-3; the D is unclear. The CDR3 is made up of 15 amino acids. V was pared by 7 bases and J by 3 bases, with 17 bases between. The germline V gene has CDR1 SGHTA and CDR2 FQGTGA. CDR3 sequence (DNA): TGTGCCAGCAACTTTTCTTCACCCCTGACAGATACGCAGTATTTT. It specifies CASNFSSPLTDTQYF. The full variable domain, its missing parts supplied by reference TRBV7-3 and TRBJ2-3, is GAGVSQTPSNKVTEKGKYVELRCDPISGHTALYWYRQSLGQGPEFLIYFQGTGAADDSGLPNDRFFAVRPEGSVSTLKIQRTERGDSAVYLCASNFSSPLTDTQYFGPGTRLTVL.

The V and J genes are TRBV19 and TRBJ2-7; D gene unclear. Deletions cut 3 bases from V and 5 bases from J, with 11 bases between. Germline CDR1 LNHDA, CDR2 SQIVND (reference sequence). The CDR3 has 13 residues. The DNA of the CDR3 is TGTGCCAGTAGTATTGGACGGACCAACGAGCAGTACTTC. As protein: CASSIGRTNEQYF.

This clonotype was counted between two and nine times. This chain links TRBV6-2 or TRBV6-3 with TRBJ2-2, with no clear D. The CDR3 length is 15 residues. Per germline, CDR1 MNHEY and CDR2 SVGEGT. Between the trimmed V and J ends, which lost 0 bases and 4 bases, there was a span of 9 bases. The CDR3 bases are TGTGCCAGCAGTTACTCGAAGTGGGGCACCGGGGAGCTGTTTTTT. Translating gives CASSYSKWGTGELFF.

This chain connects TRBV3-1 to TRBJ2-1; 15 nucleotides match TRBD2. The J segment lost 8 bases and the V segment lost 5 bases, leaving 10 bases of the junction unmatched. Germline assignment: CDR1 LGHDT and CDR2 YNNKEL (reference sequence). This CDR3 region has 17 residues. The CDR3 reads CASSSLMGLAGGDEQFF. Here the CDR3 DNA reads TGTGCCAGCAGCTCCCTGATGGGACTAGCGGGAGGAGATGAGCAGTTCTTC.